Below are 30 T cell receptor beta chains sequenced from a single sample in a study of blood T cell repertoires in COVID-19. Sequencing used immunoSEQ multiplex PCR; TCRdb keeps in-frame clones, though not all of them. Among more than 200,000 clones, over 80% were seen once, and the ten largest hold about 2.5%. The source material was peripheral blood. The receptors derive from a young man with COVID-19, enrolled during active disease.

This chain joins TRBV18 and TRBJ2-7, with 9 bases aligning to TRBD1. CDR1 and CDR2 (germline): KGHSH, LQKENI. The V segment lost 3 bases and the J segment 1 base; nucleotides outside the gene matches: 4. The CDR3 loop spans 15 amino acids. The CDR3 spells CASSPGTGPSYEQYF. Here the CDR3 DNA reads TGTGCCAGCTCACCGGGGACAGGGCCTTCCTACGAGCAGTACTTC.

The rearrangement links TRBV9 to TRBJ1-3; D call uncertain. The V end was cut by 6 bases, the J end by 0 bases, with 10 bases between. The CDR3 runs to 14 residues. From germline, CDR1 is SGDLS and CDR2 YYNGEE. The CDR3 here is CASNLDSSGNTIYF. For the CDR3, the DNA is TGTGCCAGCAACCTCGACTCCTCTGGAAACACCATATATTTT.

The rearrangement joins TRBV5-1 to TRBJ2-2, with D possibly TRBD1 on 5 matching bases. The CDR3 runs 14 residues. Per germline, CDR1 SGHRS and CDR2 YFSETQ. Trimming pared 7 bases from V and 0 bases from J, leaving 10 bases between. CDR3 protein: CASGLQANTGELFF. The CDR3 nucleotides read TGCGCCAGCGGGCTACAGGCGAACACCGGGGAGCTGTTTTTT.

The chain couples TRBV27 to TRBJ2-7; 7 bases agree with TRBD1. This CDR3 region has 14 residues. Germline values: CDR1 MNHEY, CDR2 SMNVEV (reference sequence). V shed 3 bases, J shed 6 bases, and the junction held 8 bases outside the gene matches. The CDR3 coding sequence is TGTGCCAGCAGTTTTCGGCAGGGGGAACGCGAGCAGTACTTC. Its protein is CASSFRQGEREQYF.

Notes on this clone: The same CDR3 can be traced to other DNA sequences in this sample. The chain employs TRBV7-3 and TRBJ1-1; D perhaps matches TRBD1 (6 bases). Germline values: CDR1 SGHTA, CDR2 FQGTGA. V shed 5 bases and J shed 5 bases, with 18 bases lying between them. The CDR3 spans 15 residues. The CDR3 nucleotides read TGTGCCAGCAGCCTTACGGGGGGCGGAGGTACTGAAGCTTTCTTT. Amino acids: CASSLTGGGGTEAFF.

The gene calls are TRBV30 and TRBJ1-4; D not certain. CDR1 is GTSNPN and CDR2 is SVGIG in the germline V gene (reference sequence). V lost 0 bases to trimming and J lost 7 bases, with 12 bases between them. The CDR3 has 14 amino acids. The CDR3 bases are TGTGCCTGGAGTGTGGGCACAAAGGTTGAAAAACTGTTTTTT. It yields the protein CAWSVGTKVEKLFF.

This clone has just one count. The chain combines TRBV11-2 with TRBJ2-3, with 9 positions matching TRBD2. This CDR3 contains 15 residues. V lost 6 bases and J lost 0; bases outside the gene matches: 4. Per germline, CDR1 SGHAT and CDR2 FQNNGV. CDR3 sequence: CASRRAGGSTDTQYF. For the CDR3, the DNA is TGTGCCAGCAGAAGAGCGGGGGGAAGCACAGATACGCAGTATTTT.

This clone appeared a few times. The V and J genes are TRBV7-2 and TRBJ1-1; no reliable D call. This CDR3 region has 12 residues. The V end lost 0 bases, the J end lost 7 bases, and 6 bases lay between the germline ends. Germline-derived CDR1 and CDR2 are SGHTA and FQGNSA. CDR3 amino acids: CASSLAGLEAFF. CDR3 sequence (DNA): TGTGCCAGCAGCTTAGCCGGTCTTGAAGCTTTCTTT.

The rearrangement uses TRBV5-4 and TRBJ2-2, with 8 bases lining up with TRBD2. This CDR3 has 17 amino acids. The ends lost 0 bases at V and 8 bases at J; junction bases unmatched: 12. Germline CDR1 is SGHNT and CDR2 is YYREEE (reference sequence). Here the CDR3 reads CASSLAVGRDAVGELFF. CDR3 in DNA: TGTGCCAGCAGCTTGGCCGTCGGGAGGGACGCGGTGGGGGAGCTGTTTTTT. Based on the CDR3 plus reference TRBV5-4 and TRBJ2-2, the full variable domain is ETGVTQSPTHLIKTRGQQVTLRCSSQSGHNTVSWYQQALGQGPQFIFQYYREEENGRGNFPPRFSGLQFPNYSSELNVNALELDDSALYLCASSLAVGRDAVGELFFGEGSRLTVL.

This sequence joins TRBV28 and TRBJ2-3; TRBD1 agrees at 7 bases. The CDR3 is 20 amino acids. Germline CDR1 and CDR2: MDHEN and SYDVKM. Trimming removed 5 bases from V and 3 bases from J; junction bases left unmatched: 23. DNA of the CDR3: TGTGCCAGCAGTCCCCCAGCCCTGATCCGACAGGGTAAAAGGACAGATACGCAGTATTTT. Residues: CASSPPALIRQGKRTDTQYF.

The chain links TRBV4-1 to TRBJ2-7; D unclear. Trimming removed 0 bases from V and 2 bases from J, with 8 bases in between. CDR3 length: 14 residues. The germline gives CDR1 MGHRA, CDR2 YSYEKL. The CDR3 sequence is CASSQEVTAYEQYF. The CDR3 DNA sequence: TGCGCCAGCAGCCAAGAGGTAACAGCCTACGAGCAGTACTTC.

The CDR3 bases are TGCGCCAGCAGCCAACGACAGGCGGGTTCTGGGGCCAACGTCCTGACTTTC. This encodes CASSQRQAGSGANVLTF. The chain has TRBV4-3 and TRBJ2-6, with D tentatively TRBD1 (6 bases). Trimming removed 2 bases from V and 1 base from J, with 12 bases in between. CDR1 is LGHNA, CDR2 YSLEER, per germline. This CDR3 has 17 amino acids.

This clone was recorded a few times. The chain is built from TRBV14 and TRBJ1-1; D gene unclear. CDR1 and CDR2 from the germline V gene are SGHDN and FVKESK. The V end lost 0 bases, the J end lost 3 bases, and 17 bases lay between the germline ends. The CDR3 runs to 17 residues. The CDR3 spells CASSQDFGSMIDTEAFF. As DNA, the CDR3 is TGTGCCAGCAGCCAAGATTTCGGGTCCATGATCGACACTGAAGCTTTCTTT.

V usage is TRBV6-5 and J usage is TRBJ2-1, with 9 bases matching TRBD1. Per the germline V gene, CDR1 is MNHEY and CDR2 is SVGAGI. The CDR3 extends over 14 amino acids. The V gene end was trimmed by 8 bases and the J gene end by 6 bases; junction bases not matched to a gene: 8. The CDR3 reads CASPPGQGSNEQFF. The CDR3 bases are TGTGCCAGCCCCCCGGGACAGGGATCCAATGAGCAGTTCTTC.

The V gene is TRBV24-1, the J gene TRBJ2-2; TRBD2 agrees at 7 bases. Losses at the gene ends were 2 bases for V and 4 bases for J; bases not matched to a gene: 6. The CDR3 contains 16 residues. Germline CDR1 reads KGHDR; CDR2 reads SFDVKD. The CDR3, as DNA: TGTGCCACCAGTGATTCCACTAGGACTAGCACCGGGGAGCTGTTTTTT. The encoded protein is CATSDSTRTSTGELFF.

The chain links TRBV3-1 (or the pseudogene TRBV3-2) to TRBJ1-5, with TRBD1 identical over 7 bases. J was trimmed by 4 bases and V by 1 base; bases with no gene match: 4. Germline CDR1 and CDR2: LGHDT and YNNKEL (reference sequence). The CDR3 sequence is 15 residues long. The CDR3 reads CASSQVKGANQPQHF. The CDR3 nucleotides read TGTGCCAGCAGCCAAGTGAAGGGGGCGAATCAGCCCCAGCATTTT.

DNA for the CDR3: TGTGCCAGCAGTCCTGACAGGGGGCTGTCCTACGAGCAGTACTTC. Translating it yields CASSPDRGLSYEQYF. The rearrangement joins TRBV27 to TRBJ2-7, with 10 bases that match TRBD1. Germline CDR1 is MNHEY and CDR2 is SMNVEV (reference sequence). The CDR3 is 15 amino acids. Trimming removed 5 bases from V and 1 base from J; junction bases left unmatched: 5.

The chain couples TRBV6-1 to TRBJ2-7; D perhaps matches TRBD2 (6 bases). Trimming cost V 1 base and J 3 bases, with 10 bases left between them. The CDR3 length is 14 residues. The germline V gene has CDR1 MNHNS and CDR2 SASEGT. This chain's CDR3 is CASSEGLVGYEQYF. Written as DNA, the CDR3 is TGTGCCAGCAGTGAAGGACTAGTGGGCTACGAGCAGTACTTC.

This rearrangement joins TRBV28 to TRBJ2-7, with D perhaps TRBD1 (6 bases). Looked up from germline, CDR1 is MDHEN and CDR2 is SYDVKM. The V gene lost 6 bases and the J gene lost 6 bases, with 27 bases spanning the gap. CDR3 length: 17 residues. DNA for the CDR3: TGTGCCAGCAGGACCCCAGGGGCAGGAGGCCTCTTGAGCGAGCAGTACTTC. This codes for CASRTPGAGGLLSEQYF.

The chain uses TRBV7-3 and TRBJ2-3; possible D gene TRBD1, 6 bases. Germline CDR1 SGHTA, CDR2 FQGTGA. CDR3 length: 15 amino acids. The ends were cut back, 2 bases at V and 4 bases at J, with 13 bases in the middle. CDR3 protein: CASSLVGGFADTQYF. The CDR3 DNA reads TGTGCCAGCAGCTTAGTAGGGGGTTTCGCAGATACGCAGTATTTT.

The V gene is TRBV7-2, the J gene TRBJ2-1, with TRBD2 identical over 12 bases. The ends lost 5 bases at V and 8 bases at J; junction bases unmatched: 10. The CDR3 runs to 16 residues. Germline V lookup: CDR1 SGHTA, CDR2 FQGNSA. The CDR3 loop is CASSDAGTSGFDEQFF. CDR3 nucleotides: TGTGCCAGCAGCGATGCCGGGACTAGCGGGTTCGATGAGCAGTTCTTC.

The chain joins TRBV7-2 to TRBJ2-7; perhaps TRBD2 as D (7 bases). V gave up 7 bases and J gave up 0 bases, with 13 bases separating them. Germline assignment: CDR1 SGHTA and CDR2 FQGNSA. The CDR3 runs 14 residues. The CDR3 spells CASTARGASYEQYF. The CDR3 DNA reads as TGTGCCAGCACCGCACGGGGGGCCTCCTACGAGCAGTACTTC.

The chain joins TRBV18 to TRBJ1-1; 8 bases are a match to TRBD1. Looked up from germline, CDR1 is KGHSH and CDR2 is LQKENI. V was pared by 3 bases and J by 6 bases, with 6 bases of the junction left unmatched. The CDR3 contains 14 residues. The CDR3 loop reads CASSPDRAGAEAFF. DNA of the CDR3: TGTGCCAGCTCACCGGACAGGGCGGGGGCTGAAGCTTTCTTT.

This clone was picked up one time. CDR3 protein: CASSLRGREQYF. The CDR3 DNA reads as TGTGCCAGCAGTTTAAGAGGGCGGGAGCAGTACTTC. The chain combines TRBV28 with TRBJ2-7; the D gene is possibly TRBD2 (5 bases). Per germline, CDR1 MDHEN and CDR2 SYDVKM. CDR3 length: 12 residues. Trimming removed 2 bases at V and 7 bases at J, with 9 bases between.

The chain employs TRBV25-1 and TRBJ1-2, with D perhaps TRBD1 (6 bases). CDR1 and CDR2 from the germline V gene are MGHDK and SYGVNS. V gave up 2 bases and J gave up 4 bases, with 8 bases separating them. The CDR3 covers 13 residues. This CDR3 is CASSEQGSYGYTF. CDR3 in DNA: TGTGCCAGCAGTGAACAGGGGAGCTATGGCTACACCTTC.

The gene calls are TRBV25-1 and TRBJ1-2, with TRBD1 as a possible D gene (6 bases). Trimming left V 1 base short and J 4 bases short, with 10 bases between. Germline values: CDR1 MGHDK, CDR2 SYGVNS. The CDR3 length is 14 residues. CDR3 DNA: TGTGCCAGCAGTGAATTAGGGGGGGGCTATGGCTACACCTTC. Protein sequence: CASSELGGGYGYTF.

This chain uses TRBV6-5 with TRBJ2-2; a possible D gene is TRBD1 (6 bases). V shed 5 bases and J shed 3 bases, with 10 bases lying between them. The CDR3 is 14 amino acids. Per the germline V gene, CDR1 is MNHEY and CDR2 is SVGAGI. The CDR3 bases are TGTGCCAGCAGTCGGGACACAGACACCGGGGAGCTGTTTTTT. This encodes CASSRDTDTGELFF.

This sequence joins TRBV6-5 and TRBJ2-1; 7 nucleotides align to TRBD1. Germline V lookup: CDR1 MNHEY, CDR2 SVGAGI. The length of the CDR3 is 14 residues. Trimming removed 5 bases from V and 6 bases from J; junction bases left unmatched: 7. The CDR3 sequence is CASSIYRGRNEQFF. In DNA, the CDR3 is TGTGCCAGCAGTATATACAGGGGTCGCAATGAGCAGTTCTTC.

This chain joins TRBV19 and TRBJ2-2, with TRBD1 matching 10 bases. This CDR3 spans 18 amino acids. After removal of 0 bases from V and 6 bases from J, the junction contained 10 bases not matched to a gene. Germline CDR1 and CDR2: LNHDA and SQIVND (reference sequence). Written as DNA, the CDR3 is TGTGCCAGTAGTATAGATGGCTGGGACAGGGGATCTTCCGGGGAGCTGTTTTTT. Encoded protein: CASSIDGWDRGSSGELFF.

V gene TRBV12-5 combines with J gene TRBJ2-1; 8 bases are shared with TRBD1. The J segment lost 4 bases and the V segment lost 4 bases, leaving 3 bases of the junction unmatched. The CDR3 spans 14 residues. The germline V gene encodes CDR1 LGHNT and CDR2 FRNRAP. CDR3 DNA sequence: TGTGCTAGTGGTTCCAGGGGGCGGTACAATGAGCAGTTCTTC. This encodes CASGSRGRYNEQFF.